This is a list of T cell receptor beta chains from one sample in a study of T cell repertoires in cytomegalovirus infection. Their antigen targets remain unknown. From the reads, TCRdb called clonotypes with MiXCR, one entry per CDR3 protein. The table includes about 920,000 distinct CDR3 sequences, approximately 32% detected once. Sequenced here: cultured CD8+ T cells from PBMCs, sampled from culture after CMV antigen stimulation. Receptor source: a human donor in good health (CMV status not recorded). Some clones in this sample may be carry-over from other donors' samples. The CDR3 runs from the conserved cysteine through the conserved F or W. The D gene is left open where the match is weak. Size is stated for part of the rows, as once, few or many counts, or as a class when the clone is expanded.

V	J	D	size	DNA	CDR3
TRBV5-4	TRBJ2-7	-	-	TGTGCCAGCAGCACCAACAGGGTAGGCTCGGTCTACGAGCAGTACTTC	CASSTNRVGSVYEQYF
TRBV28	TRBJ2-3	TRBD2	-	TGTGCCGGCGGGGGACGCACAGATACGCAGTATTTT	CAGGGRTDTQYF
TRBV19	TRBJ2-7	TRBD1	-	TGTACCAGTAGTATTTCGGACAGGACCTACGAGCAGTACTTC	CTSSISDRTYEQYF
TRBV5-6	TRBJ2-4	TRBD1	few	TGTGCCAGCAGCTCGACAGGGTATAGAGCCAAAAACATTCAGTACTTC	CASSSTGYRAKNIQYF
TRBV7-6	TRBJ2-5	TRBD2	few	TGTGCCAGCAGCTTAGGAGGGGAGGGCCGCTACCAAGAGACCCAGTACTTC	CASSLGGEGRYQETQYF
TRBV28	TRBJ1-1	TRBD1	few	TGTGCCAGCAACCCGATCCGGGACAGGGGGCTTTACACTGAAGCTTTCTTT	CASNPIRDRGLYTEAFF
TRBV12-3/TRBV12-4	TRBJ2-1	-	-	TGTGCCAGCAGTTTCATGGCCAATGAGCAGTTCTTC	CASSFMANEQFF
TRBV6-5	TRBJ2-5	-	once	TGTGCCAGCAGTGCGCAGGGGTTGGAGACCCAGTACTTC	CASSAQGLETQYF
TRBV5-1	TRBJ2-1	TRBD2	-	TGCGCCAGCTTCTGGGAGGGGCCTGCCGATGAGCAGTTCTTC	CASFWEGPADEQFF
TRBV9	TRBJ1-5	TRBD1	few	TGTGCCAGCAGCTCCTCCGGGACAGGGGGACAGCCCCAGCATTTT	CASSSSGTGGQPQHF
TRBV7-9	TRBJ2-3	-	few	TGTGCCAGCAGCTTAACTAGCCGCCTAAGCACAGATACGCAGTATTTT	CASSLTSRLSTDTQYF
TRBV4-1	TRBJ1-2	-	-	TGCGCCAGCAGCCACAGTCAGGGTAACGGCTATGGCTACACCTTC	CASSHSQGNGYGYTF
TRBV18	TRBJ1-1	-	-	TGTGCCAGCTCACGGGAGATCACTGAAGCTTTCTTT	CASSREITEAFF
TRBV7-6	TRBJ2-5	TRBD1	many	TGTGCCAGCAACTCACCGGACAGGGGACGGCAGACCCAGTACTTC	CASNSPDRGRQTQYF
TRBV20-1	TRBJ2-5	TRBD1	-	TGCAGTGCTAGAGGAGGGGGCCCGAATAACCAAGAGACCCAGTACTTC	CSARGGGPNNQETQYF
TRBV14	TRBJ2-1	-	few	TGTGCCAGCAGCCAAAACTTTGAGCAGTTCTTC	CASSQNFEQFF
TRBV13	TRBJ1-1	-	-	TGTGCCAGCAGCCGAGGGGGGGCGCGAACTGAAGCTTTCTTT	CASSRGGARTEAFF
TRBV9	TRBJ2-2	-	few	TGTGCCAGCAGCGTCGGGCGATACACCGGGGAGCTGTTTTTT	CASSVGRYTGELFF
TRBV27	TRBJ2-3	-	few	-	CASSTSGPQYF
TRBV4-1	TRBJ1-2	-	few	TGCGCCAGCAGCCAAGGCTACACCGGCCTGGGCTATGGCTACACCTTC	CASSQGYTGLGYGYTF
TRBV7-2	TRBJ2-3	-	many	TGTGCCAGCAGCTCCTTGGATACGCAGTATTTT	CASSSLDTQYF
TRBV12-3/TRBV12-4	TRBJ2-7	-	-	TGTGCCAGCAGTTTTAATTTTGTTGTCGACGGCTCCTACGAGCAGTACTTC	CASSFNFVVDGSYEQYF
TRBV9	TRBJ1-1	-	-	TGTGCCAGCAGCGGGTTTTACACTGAAGCTTTCTTT	CASSGFYTEAFF
TRBV5-1	TRBJ2-3	TRBD1	few	TGCGCCAGCAGCTTGCCCCGTGGGACAGGTTCCTCGGATACGCAGTATTTT	CASSLPRGTGSSDTQYF
TRBV10-3	TRBJ1-1	-	-	TGTGCCATCAGATCCGTTAGGGGCACTGAAGCTTTCTTT	CAIRSVRGTEAFF
TRBV15	TRBJ1-5	-	few	TGTGCCACCAGCAGAGATGGCCTGGGGAATCAGCCCCAGCATTTT	CATSRDGLGNQPQHF
TRBV6-5	TRBJ2-5	TRBD2	few	TGTGCCAGCACCTTGGGACTAGCTGGGACCCAGTACTTC	CASTLGLAGTQYF
TRBV7-2	TRBJ2-2	TRBD1	few	TGTGCCAGCAGAACCCCCGGGACAGGGGCCACCGGGGAGCTGTTTTTT	CASRTPGTGATGELFF
TRBV27	TRBJ1-5	-	few	TGTGCCAGCTCGGAGACAGTCGATCAGGGCAATCAGCCCCAGCATTTT	CASSETVDQGNQPQHF